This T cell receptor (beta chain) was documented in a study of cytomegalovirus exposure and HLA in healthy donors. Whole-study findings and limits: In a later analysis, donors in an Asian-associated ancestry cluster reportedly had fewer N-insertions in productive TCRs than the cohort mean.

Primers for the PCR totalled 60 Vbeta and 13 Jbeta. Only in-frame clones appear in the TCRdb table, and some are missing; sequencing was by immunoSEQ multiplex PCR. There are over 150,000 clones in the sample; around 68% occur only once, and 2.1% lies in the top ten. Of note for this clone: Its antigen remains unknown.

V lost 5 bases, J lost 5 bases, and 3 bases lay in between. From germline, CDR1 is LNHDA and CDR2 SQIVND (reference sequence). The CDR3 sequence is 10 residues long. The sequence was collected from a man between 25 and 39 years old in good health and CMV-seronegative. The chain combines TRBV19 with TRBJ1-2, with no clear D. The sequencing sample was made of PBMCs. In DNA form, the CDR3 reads TGTGCCAGTAGTCAGTATGGCTACACCTTC. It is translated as CASSQYGYTF.